The rows below give T cell receptor beta chains drawn from one sample of a study of blood T cell repertoires in COVID-19. TCRdb's copy holds only in-frame clones and misses some; the assay was immunoSEQ multiplex PCR. The sample records some 110,000 clones, over 80% being singletons. The sequenced sample consisted of peripheral blood. All receptors derive from a man between 45 and 60 years old with acute or convalescent COVID-19. Each CDR3 is given with its conserved first and last residue. The D gene is left open where the match is weak. Clone size is not always given. Where it is, it says once, few, many or a class for expanded clones.

D gene: .; J gene: TRBJ2-7; CDR3 length: 16; V gene: TRBV23-1; clone size: few; CDR3 protein: CASSRYSPSPVGEQYF; CDR3 DNA: TGCGCCAGCAGTCGCTATAGCCCGTCTCCAGTGGGCGAGCAGTACTTC
D gene: TRBD1; J gene: TRBJ1-5; CDR3 length: 14; V gene: TRBV2; clone size: .; CDR3 protein: CASSRTGANQPQHF; CDR3 DNA: TGTGCCAGCAGCCGGACAGGGGCCAATCAGCCCCAGCATTTT
D gene: .; J gene: TRBJ2-4; CDR3 length: 15; V gene: TRBV30; clone size: .; CDR3 protein: CAWSKTVITGNIQYF; CDR3 DNA: TGTGCCTGGAGTAAAACGGTGATAACGGGTAACATTCAGTACTTC
D gene: .; J gene: TRBJ1-2; CDR3 length: 14; V gene: TRBV25-1; clone size: once; CDR3 protein: CASSEYGVNYGYTF; CDR3 DNA: TGTGCCAGCAGTGAATATGGAGTAAACTATGGCTACACCTTC
D gene: TRBD2; J gene: TRBJ2-2; CDR3 length: 16; V gene: TRBV24-1; clone size: .; CDR3 protein: CATSQALAGEVGELFF; CDR3 DNA: TGTGCCACCAGTCAGGCGCTAGCGGGAGAGGTCGGGGAGCTGTTTTTT
D gene: .; J gene: TRBJ2-7; CDR3 length: 12; V gene: TRBV21-1; clone size: .; CDR3 protein: CASSKKGYEQYF; CDR3 DNA: TGTGCCAGCAGCAAAAAGGGGTACGAGCAGTACTTC
D gene: .; J gene: TRBJ1-4; CDR3 length: 12; V gene: TRBV19; clone size: .; CDR3 protein: CASGGGRGKLFF; CDR3 DNA: TGTGCCAGTGGGGGGGGCCGTGGAAAACTGTTTTTT
D gene: .; J gene: TRBJ1-4; CDR3 length: 14; V gene: TRBV5-5; clone size: .; CDR3 protein: CASSLEAGNEKLFF; CDR3 DNA: TGTGCCAGCAGCTTGGAGGCAGGGAATGAAAAACTGTTTTTT
D gene: TRBD2; J gene: TRBJ2-1; CDR3 length: 16; V gene: TRBV5-4; clone size: .; CDR3 protein: CASSLPGTSGIGEQFF; CDR3 DNA: TGTGCCAGCAGCCTCCCCGGGACTAGCGGGATCGGCGAGCAGTTCTTC
D gene: .; J gene: TRBJ2-2; CDR3 length: 14; V gene: TRBV3-1/TRBV3-2; clone size: .; CDR3 protein: CASRRASNTGELFF; CDR3 DNA: TGTGCCAGTAGGCGGGCCTCAAACACCGGGGAGCTGTTTTTT
D gene: TRBD1; J gene: TRBJ2-5; CDR3 length: 18; V gene: TRBV28; clone size: .; CDR3 protein: CASSLIFPRDRAQETQYF; CDR3 DNA: TGTGCCAGCAGCCTGATCTTCCCCCGGGACAGGGCCCAAGAGACCCAGTACTTC
D gene: TRBD2; J gene: TRBJ2-2; CDR3 length: 14; V gene: TRBV9; clone size: few; CDR3 protein: CASSSGLAGGELFF; CDR3 DNA: TGTGCCAGCAGCTCGGGACTAGCAGGCGGGGAGCTGTTTTTT
D gene: TRBD2; J gene: TRBJ2-1; CDR3 length: 15; V gene: TRBV24-1; clone size: .; CDR3 protein: CATSDFRLAVNEQFF; CDR3 DNA: TGTGCCACCAGTGATTTTAGACTAGCGGTCAATGAGCAGTTCTTC
D gene: TRBD1; J gene: TRBJ2-6; CDR3 length: 18; V gene: TRBV28; clone size: .; CDR3 protein: CASRPTTGGVSGANVLTF; CDR3 DNA: TGTGCCAGCAGGCCCACGACAGGGGGCGTCTCTGGGGCCAACGTCCTGACTTTC
D gene: TRBD1; J gene: TRBJ1-2; CDR3 length: 16; V gene: TRBV19; clone size: .; CDR3 protein: CASINPGSRGRLGYTF; CDR3 DNA: TGTGCCAGTATTAATCCGGGGAGCAGGGGGCGCTTGGGCTACACCTTC
D gene: TRBD1; J gene: TRBJ1-1; CDR3 length: 13; V gene: TRBV2; clone size: .; CDR3 protein: CASTADRGKEAFF; CDR3 DNA: TGTGCCAGCACCGCGGACAGGGGTAAGGAAGCTTTCTTT
D gene: TRBD1; J gene: TRBJ1-4; CDR3 length: 15; V gene: TRBV11-2; clone size: few; CDR3 protein: CASSLVTGDNEKLFF; CDR3 DNA: TGTGCCAGCAGCTTAGTAACAGGGGATAATGAAAAACTGTTTTTT
D gene: TRBD1; J gene: TRBJ1-1; CDR3 length: 14; V gene: TRBV3-1/TRBV3-2; clone size: .; CDR3 protein: CASCSQGAKTEAFF; CDR3 DNA: TGTGCCAGCTGTTCACAGGGGGCGAAAACTGAAGCTTTCTTT
D gene: .; J gene: TRBJ2-7; CDR3 length: 15; V gene: TRBV5-1; clone size: .; CDR3 protein: CASSLVPGVIDEQYF; CDR3 DNA: TGCGCCAGCAGCTTGGTTCCAGGGGTTATCGACGAGCAGTACTTC
D gene: TRBD1; J gene: TRBJ1-5; CDR3 length: 17; V gene: TRBV4-1; clone size: .; CDR3 protein: CASSQGQGLSFNQPQHF; CDR3 DNA: TGCGCCAGCAGCCAGGGACAGGGGTTGAGTTTCAATCAGCCCCAGCATTTT
D gene: .; J gene: TRBJ2-1; CDR3 length: 14; V gene: TRBV18; clone size: once; CDR3 protein: CASSPPHRGNEQFF; CDR3 DNA: TGTGCCAGCTCACCACCTCATCGGGGCAATGAGCAGTTCTTC
D gene: .; J gene: TRBJ1-2; CDR3 length: 15; V gene: TRBV28; clone size: .; CDR3 protein: CASTGTFGGGYGYTF; CDR3 DNA: TGTGCCAGCACCGGGACTTTTGGAGGCGGCTATGGCTACACCTTC
D gene: TRBD2; J gene: TRBJ2-7; CDR3 length: 16; V gene: TRBV7-8; clone size: .; CDR3 protein: CASRPTPGLGYYEQYF; CDR3 DNA: TGTGCCAGCAGGCCTACCCCGGGACTAGGTTACTACGAGCAGTACTTC
D gene: TRBD1; J gene: TRBJ1-5; CDR3 length: 16; V gene: TRBV3-1/TRBV3-2; clone size: .; CDR3 protein: CASSQLAPGQVQPQHF; CDR3 DNA: TGTGCCAGCAGCCAATTGGCTCCGGGACAGGTTCAGCCCCAGCATTTT
D gene: TRBD1; J gene: TRBJ1-5; CDR3 length: 15; V gene: TRBV7-8; clone size: .; CDR3 protein: CASSPGTGEDQPQHF; CDR3 DNA: TGTGCCAGCAGCCCGGGGACAGGGGAAGATCAGCCCCAGCATTTT
D gene: TRBD1; J gene: TRBJ2-3; CDR3 length: 16; V gene: TRBV27; clone size: .; CDR3 protein: CASSLVTPRGTDTQYF; CDR3 DNA: TGTGCCAGCAGTTTAGTAACTCCCAGGGGGACAGATACGCAGTATTTT
D gene: TRBD1; J gene: TRBJ2-7; CDR3 length: 12; V gene: TRBV3-1/TRBV3-2; clone size: .; CDR3 protein: CASSWTGYEQYF; CDR3 DNA: TGTGCCAGCAGCTGGACAGGGTACGAGCAGTACTTC
D gene: .; J gene: TRBJ2-4; CDR3 length: 18; V gene: TRBV20-1; clone size: .; CDR3 protein: CSASRLSSPVGAKNIQYF; CDR3 DNA: TGCAGTGCTAGTCGGTTAAGTTCCCCCGTTGGTGCCAAAAACATTCAGTACTTC
D gene: TRBD1; J gene: TRBJ2-5; CDR3 length: 16; V gene: TRBV3-1/TRBV3-2; clone size: .; CDR3 protein: CASSQDRSGGLETQYF; CDR3 DNA: TGTGCCAGCAGCCAAGATAGGTCAGGGGGCTTAGAGACCCAGTACTTC
D gene: .; J gene: TRBJ1-2; CDR3 length: 15; V gene: TRBV5-6; clone size: .; CDR3 protein: CASSLTGFQDYGYTF; CDR3 DNA: TGTGCCAGCAGCTTGACAGGGTTTCAGGACTATGGCTACACCTTC
D gene: .; J gene: TRBJ1-5; CDR3 length: 15; V gene: TRBV28; clone size: .; CDR3 protein: CASSGQYSSNQPQHF; CDR3 DNA: TGTGCCAGCAGTGGACAGTACAGTAGCAATCAGCCCCAGCATTTT
D gene: .; J gene: TRBJ2-7; CDR3 length: 16; V gene: TRBV5-1; clone size: .; CDR3 protein: CASNPSSSARAFEQYF; CDR3 DNA: TGCGCCAGCAACCCCTCATCGAGTGCGAGGGCTTTCGAGCAGTACTTC
D gene: TRBD2; J gene: TRBJ2-3; CDR3 length: 16; V gene: TRBV11-3; clone size: .; CDR3 protein: CASSYREGGSTDTQYF; CDR3 DNA: TGTGCCAGCAGCTATCGGGAGGGGGGGAGCACAGATACGCAGTATTTT
D gene: TRBD1; J gene: TRBJ1-6; CDR3 length: 15; V gene: TRBV7-9; clone size: .; CDR3 protein: CASSRTGTANSPLHF; CDR3 DNA: TGTGCCAGCAGCCGTACCGGGACAGCCAATTCACCCCTCCACTTT
D gene: .; J gene: TRBJ2-3; CDR3 length: 12; V gene: TRBV30; clone size: .; CDR3 protein: CAWTRDADTQYF; CDR3 DNA: TGTGCCTGGACCCGAGATGCAGATACGCAGTATTTT
D gene: TRBD1; J gene: TRBJ1-1; CDR3 length: 11; V gene: TRBV19; clone size: few; CDR3 protein: CASSRDRGAFF; CDR3 DNA: TGTGCCAGTAGTAGGGACAGGGGAGCTTTCTTT
D gene: TRBD2; J gene: TRBJ2-3; CDR3 length: 16; V gene: TRBV5-1; clone size: .; CDR3 protein: CASSFGRAGATDTQYF; CDR3 DNA: TGCGCCAGCAGCTTTGGCAGGGCGGGAGCCACAGATACGCAGTATTTT
D gene: .; J gene: TRBJ2-3; CDR3 length: 13; V gene: TRBV7-9; clone size: .; CDR3 protein: CASSFFLRDTQYF; CDR3 DNA: TGTGCCAGCAGCTTTTTCTTGAGGGATACGCAGTATTTT
D gene: TRBD1; J gene: TRBJ2-2; CDR3 length: 14; V gene: TRBV6-5; clone size: .; CDR3 protein: CASRPGQYTGELFF; CDR3 DNA: TGTGCCAGCAGGCCGGGACAGTACACCGGGGAGCTGTTTTTT
D gene: .; J gene: TRBJ2-1; CDR3 length: 13; V gene: TRBV6-2/TRBV6-3; clone size: .; CDR3 protein: CASSYSTESEQFF; CDR3 DNA: TGTGCCAGCAGTTACTCGACTGAGAGTGAGCAGTTCTTC
D gene: .; J gene: TRBJ2-3; CDR3 length: 14; V gene: TRBV24-1; clone size: .; CDR3 protein: CATSDLGHTDTQYF; CDR3 DNA: TGTGCCACCAGTGATTTGGGGCATACAGATACGCAGTATTTT
D gene: TRBD1; J gene: TRBJ2-5; CDR3 length: 15; V gene: TRBV19; clone size: .; CDR3 protein: CASSKGTGRNETQYF; CDR3 DNA: TGTGCCAGTAGTAAGGGGACAGGTCGGAATGAGACCCAGTACTTC
D gene: TRBD1; J gene: TRBJ2-4; CDR3 length: 16; V gene: TRBV10-3; clone size: .; CDR3 protein: CAISTGTDLAKNIQYF; CDR3 DNA: TGTGCCATCAGTACCGGGACAGATTTAGCCAAAAACATTCAGTACTTC
D gene: .; J gene: TRBJ1-4; CDR3 length: 14; V gene: TRBV3-1/TRBV3-2; clone size: .; CDR3 protein: CASSQDRGREKLFF; CDR3 DNA: TGTGCCAGCAGCCAAGACAGAGGAAGGGAAAAACTGTTTTTT
D gene: .; J gene: TRBJ2-3; CDR3 length: 16; V gene: TRBV27; clone size: .; CDR3 protein: CASSDSGREKTDTQYF; CDR3 DNA: TGTGCCAGCAGCGACTCCGGCAGGGAAAAAACAGATACGCAGTATTTT
D gene: TRBD1; J gene: TRBJ1-4; CDR3 length: 12; V gene: TRBV6-5; clone size: .; CDR3 protein: CASSHGDDREFF; CDR3 DNA: TGTGCCAGCAGCCACGGTGATGACAGGGAGTTTTTT
D gene: TRBD2; J gene: TRBJ2-5; CDR3 length: 17; V gene: TRBV9; clone size: .; CDR3 protein: CASSPIRLAGGQETQYF; CDR3 DNA: TGTGCCAGCAGCCCCATCCGACTAGCGGGAGGCCAAGAGACCCAGTACTTC
D gene: .; J gene: TRBJ2-4; CDR3 length: 15; V gene: TRBV28; clone size: once; CDR3 protein: CASSRSVLAKNIQYF; CDR3 DNA: TGTGCCAGCAGTAGGAGTGTTCTAGCCAAAAACATTCAGTACTTC
D gene: .; J gene: TRBJ1-4; CDR3 length: 14; V gene: TRBV11-3; clone size: .; CDR3 protein: CASSSQPTNEKLFF; CDR3 DNA: TGTGCCAGCAGCTCACAGCCAACTAATGAAAAACTGTTTTTT
D gene: TRBD2; J gene: TRBJ2-1; CDR3 length: 17; V gene: TRBV7-6; clone size: .; CDR3 protein: CASSPRTSGPLINEQFF; CDR3 DNA: TGTGCCAGCAGCCCGAGGACTAGCGGACCACTTATCAATGAGCAGTTCTTC
D gene: .; J gene: TRBJ2-2; CDR3 length: 15; V gene: TRBV14; clone size: .; CDR3 protein: CASSEEWPYTGELFF; CDR3 DNA: TGTGCCAGCAGCGAAGAGTGGCCGTACACCGGGGAGCTGTTTTTT
D gene: .; J gene: TRBJ1-1; CDR3 length: 16; V gene: TRBV5-4; clone size: .; CDR3 protein: CASSLGAGALNTEAFF; CDR3 DNA: TGTGCCAGCAGCTTGGGCGCAGGGGCCCTGAACACTGAAGCTTTCTTT
D gene: TRBD2; J gene: TRBJ2-3; CDR3 length: 16; V gene: TRBV3-1/TRBV3-2; clone size: .; CDR3 protein: CASSLQLAGGADTQYF; CDR3 DNA: TGTGCCAGCAGCCTCCAACTAGCGGGAGGGGCGGATACGCAGTATTTT
D gene: TRBD2; J gene: TRBJ2-1; CDR3 length: 15; V gene: TRBV4-1; clone size: .; CDR3 protein: CASSHSGTSYNEQFF; CDR3 DNA: TGCGCCAGCAGCCACTCCGGGACTAGCTACAATGAGCAGTTCTTC